This T cell receptor (beta chain) was documented in a study of beta chain features in type 1 diabetes. A note on this clone: This same CDR3 is encoded by further DNA sequences in the sample.

Sequencing targeted expressed TCRB transcripts, as all isolated RNA had been reverse transcribed. Clones were read by immunoSEQ multiplex PCR, and TCRdb kept only the in-frame ones, dropping some. The table has almost 250,000 clones, roughly 14% seen once. V was trimmed by 1 base and J by 1 base, leaving 4 bases between them. The CDR3 extends over 13 amino acids. CDR1 is SGHVS and CDR2 is FNYEAQ in the germline V gene. The source material was naive CD4+ T cells from blood. This chain connects TRBV7-6 to TRBJ2-5, with no clear D. The TCR comes from a woman between 40 and 55 years old in good health. The DNA for the CDR3 is TGTGCCAGCAGCTTAGGGCCCCAAGAGACCCAGTACTTC. This codes for CASSLGPQETQYF.